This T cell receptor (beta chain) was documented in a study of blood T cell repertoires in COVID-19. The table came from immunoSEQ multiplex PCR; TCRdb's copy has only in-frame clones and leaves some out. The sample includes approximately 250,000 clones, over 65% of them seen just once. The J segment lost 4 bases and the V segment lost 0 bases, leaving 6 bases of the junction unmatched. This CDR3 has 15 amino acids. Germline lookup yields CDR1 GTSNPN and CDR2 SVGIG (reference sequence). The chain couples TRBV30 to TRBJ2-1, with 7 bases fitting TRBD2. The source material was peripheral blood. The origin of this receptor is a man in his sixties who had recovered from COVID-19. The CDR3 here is CAWSVGGRVYNEQFF. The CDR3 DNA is TGTGCCTGGAGTGTCGGCGGGAGAGTTTACAATGAGCAGTTCTTC.